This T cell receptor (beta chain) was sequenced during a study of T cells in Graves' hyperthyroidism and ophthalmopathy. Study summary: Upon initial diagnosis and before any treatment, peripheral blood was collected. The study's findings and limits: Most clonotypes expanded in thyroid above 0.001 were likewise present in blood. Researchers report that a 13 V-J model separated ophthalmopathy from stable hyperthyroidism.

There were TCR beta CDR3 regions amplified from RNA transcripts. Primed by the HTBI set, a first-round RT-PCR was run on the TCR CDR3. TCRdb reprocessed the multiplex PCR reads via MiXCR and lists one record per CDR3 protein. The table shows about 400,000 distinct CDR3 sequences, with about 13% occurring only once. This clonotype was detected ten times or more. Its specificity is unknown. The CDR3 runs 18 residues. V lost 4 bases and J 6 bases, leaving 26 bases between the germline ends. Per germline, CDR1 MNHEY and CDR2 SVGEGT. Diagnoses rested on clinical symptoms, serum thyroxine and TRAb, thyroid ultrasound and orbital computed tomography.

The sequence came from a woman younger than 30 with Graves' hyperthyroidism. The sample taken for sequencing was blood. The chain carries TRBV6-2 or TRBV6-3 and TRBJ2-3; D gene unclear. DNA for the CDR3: TGTGCCAGCAGTTTCCTTAAGTCCGGCAGACCGTTCCTCGATACGCAGTATTTT. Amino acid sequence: CASSFLKSGRPFLDTQYF.